Shown below are 22 T cell receptor beta chains from a single sample sequenced in a study of blood T cell repertoires in COVID-19. The assay was immunoSEQ multiplex PCR, and TCRdb's table has in-frame clones only and misses some. Of 70,000 or so clones in the sample, roughly 80% were seen once. Sequenced: peripheral blood. Every receptor here comes from a woman of 80 years or more with acute or convalescent COVID-19.

This chain links TRBV5-6 with TRBJ2-3; no reliable D call. Germline V gene lookup returns CDR1 SGHDT and CDR2 YYEEEE. V lost 1 base and J 0 bases, leaving 12 bases between the germline ends. The CDR3 has 16 residues. In DNA form, the CDR3 reads TGTGCCAGCAGCTTGTTGCAGGTCATGAGCACAGATACGCAGTATTTT. Translation gives CASSLLQVMSTDTQYF.

J is TRBJ2-2 and V is TRBV14, with a possible D match to TRBD2 (5 bases). The CDR3 contains 13 residues. V was trimmed by 4 bases and J by 8 bases, leaving 11 bases between them. From germline, CDR1 is SGHDN and CDR2 FVKESK. The CDR3 loop is CASSRTSQGELFF. The CDR3 DNA is TGTGCCAGCAGCCGGACTTCTCAAGGGGAGCTGTTTTTT.

The CDR3 DNA sequence: TGTGCCTGGAGTCAGGGTGCTGAGCAGTTCTTC. This sequence encodes CAWSQGAEQFF. The chain uses TRBV30 and TRBJ2-1, with D tentatively TRBD1 (5 bases). CDR1 GTSNPN and CDR2 SVGIG come from the germline V gene (reference sequence). The ends were cut back, 2 bases at V and 9 bases at J, with 8 bases in the middle. The CDR3 is made up of 11 amino acids.

This clone was seen only a few times. The rearrangement joins TRBV5-5 to TRBJ2-6, with D maybe TRBD1 (6 bases). V was clipped by 6 bases and J by 2 bases, with 21 bases between them. The V gene's germline CDR1 is SGHKS and CDR2 YYEKEE (reference sequence). This CDR3 region has 18 residues. CDR3 protein: CASTVFSTGETGANVLTF. The CDR3, as DNA: TGTGCCAGCACCGTTTTTTCGACAGGAGAGACTGGGGCCAACGTCCTGACTTTC. Together with reference TRBV5-5 and TRBJ2-6, the CDR3 gives the full variable domain: DAGVTQSPTHLIKTRGQQVTLRCSPISGHKSVSWYQQVLGQGPQFIFQYYEKEERGRGNFPDRFSARQFPNYSSELNVNALLLGDSALYLCASTVFSTGETGANVLTFGAGSRLTVL.

The chain uses TRBV11-2 and TRBJ2-1; 7 nucleotides line up with TRBD1. Germline assignment: CDR1 SGHAT and CDR2 FQNNGV. This CDR3 is built from 17 residues. Trimming removed 2 bases from V and 8 bases from J; junction bases left unmatched: 15. CDR3 sequence reads: CASSLTGAGSGGHEQFF. Written as DNA, the CDR3 is TGTGCCAGCAGCTTAACTGGGGCGGGCTCAGGGGGTCATGAGCAGTTCTTC. Filled out from reference TRBV11-2 and TRBJ2-1, the complete variable domain reads EAGVAQSPRYKIIEKRQSVAFWCNPISGHATLYWYQQILGQGPKLLIQFQNNGVVDDSQLPKDRFSAERLKGVDSTLKIQPAKLEDSAVYLCASSLTGAGSGGHEQFFGPGTRLTVL.

V is TRBV19 and J is TRBJ1-5; perhaps TRBD1 as D (6 bases). Germline lookup yields CDR1 LNHDA and CDR2 SQIVND (reference sequence). V lost 6 bases and J lost 0, with 15 bases in between. The CDR3 is 16 amino acids. CDR3 sequence: CASRSGVLFSNQPQHF. The DNA for the CDR3 is TGTGCCAGTAGATCAGGGGTCCTTTTTAGCAATCAGCCCCAGCATTTT.

This sequence joins TRBV4-1 and TRBJ2-7; 11 bases fit TRBD1. The CDR3 runs to 15 residues. Germline V lookup: CDR1 MGHRA, CDR2 YSYEKL. Trimming at V came to 4 bases and at J to 5 bases, leaving 7 bases not matched to a gene. The CDR3 protein is CASSPWTGGLHEQYF. The CDR3 nucleotides are TGCGCCAGCAGCCCGTGGACAGGGGGCTTGCACGAGCAGTACTTC.

This clone was picked up one time. The chain uses TRBV6-4 and TRBJ1-2, with 8 nucleotides matching TRBD1. Germline V gene sequence: CDR1 MRHNA, CDR2 SNTAGT. V was pared by 6 bases and J by 4 bases, with 4 bases of the junction left unmatched. The CDR3 runs 13 residues. In DNA form, the CDR3 reads TGTGCCAGCAGAGACACAGGGGGCTATGGCTACACCTTC. Amino acids: CASRDTGGYGYTF.

In this sample, this clone turned up a few times. The chain carries TRBV6-5 and TRBJ2-1; 7 bases are a match to TRBD2. The length of the CDR3 is 13 residues. In germline, CDR1 is MNHEY, CDR2 SVGAGI. Trimming cost V 6 bases and J 3 bases; bases outside gene matches: 2. The CDR3 sequence is CASRLADYNEQFF. CDR3 in DNA: TGTGCCAGCAGGCTAGCGGACTACAATGAGCAGTTCTTC.

The rearrangement links TRBV18 to TRBJ2-7; D might be TRBD2 (7 bases). This CDR3 comprises 12 residues. Germline loops: CDR1 KGHSH, CDR2 LQKENI. The germline V and J ends were trimmed by 6 bases and 6 bases, with 12 bases remaining between them. Here the CDR3 DNA reads TGTGCCAGCTCGACAGGCGGGGGCGAGCAGTACTTC. It codes for CASSTGGGEQYF. Looking up the rest from reference TRBV18 and TRBJ2-7 gives the full variable domain: NAGVMQNPRHLVRRRGQEARLRCSPMKGHSHVYWYRQLPEEGLKFMVYLQKENIIDESGMPKERFSAEFPKEGPSILRIQQVVRGDSAAYFCASSTGGGEQYFGPGTRLTVT.

The chain recombines TRBV27 with TRBJ1-2; D is unclear. V was trimmed by 6 bases and J by 7 bases, leaving 21 bases between them. Germline V gene data show CDR1 as MNHEY and CDR2 as SMNVEV (reference sequence). The CDR3 spans 15 residues. CDR3 coding DNA: TGTGCCAGCAGCTATTCTCGGAGCGTGCTGCTTGGCTACACCTTC. Translated, it gives CASSYSRSVLLGYTF.

The chain is built from TRBV30 and TRBJ2-6; weak D call: TRBD1 (6 bases). Germline V gives CDR1 GTSNPN, CDR2 SVGIG (reference sequence). Trimming removed 0 bases at V and 11 bases at J, with 11 bases between. The CDR3 loop spans 13 amino acids. CDR3 nucleotide sequence: TGTGCCTGGAGTGTAAACAGGGTATACGTCCTGACTTTC. It yields the protein CAWSVNRVYVLTF.

The rearrangement uses TRBV6-5 and TRBJ1-2; a possible D gene is TRBD1 (5 bases). CDR1 and CDR2 from the germline V gene are MNHEY and SVGAGI. Trimming removed 4 bases at V and 3 bases at J, with 12 bases between. The CDR3 spans 14 residues. The CDR3 here is CASSFTGGYYGYTF. CDR3 sequence (DNA): TGTGCCAGCAGTTTCACGGGGGGGTACTATGGCTACACCTTC.

This chain connects TRBV5-1 to TRBJ2-7, with D unclear. The germline CDR1 and CDR2 sequences are SGHRS and YFSETQ. Trimming stripped 2 bases from V and 5 bases from J, with 8 bases between. This CDR3 region has 12 residues. The CDR3 DNA reads TGCGCCAGCAGCTTCTCACGGGACGAGCAGTACTTC. Protein: CASSFSRDEQYF.

The V gene is TRBV19, the J gene TRBJ1-2, with a tentative D call TRBD1 (6 bases). This CDR3 spans 16 amino acids. With 5 bases removed from V and 8 bases from J, the gap between germline ends came to 24 bases. Germline V gene data show CDR1 as LNHDA and CDR2 as SQIVND (reference sequence). CDR3 region: CASSADRLSLLEGYTF. CDR3 nucleotides: TGTGCCAGTAGTGCTGACAGGCTCTCCCTTCTGGAGGGCTACACCTTC.

J is TRBJ2-4 and V is TRBV3-1 (or the pseudogene TRBV3-2), with D possibly matching TRBD2 (6 bases). V lost 0 bases and J 4 bases, leaving 10 bases between the germline ends. This CDR3 contains 15 residues. CDR1 LGHDT and CDR2 YNNKEL come from the germline V gene (reference sequence). CDR3 region: CASSQEGSGKNIQYF. The CDR3 DNA reads TGTGCCAGCAGCCAAGAAGGTAGCGGAAAAAACATTCAGTACTTC.

This clone was seen only a few times. This chain links TRBV7-2 with TRBJ1-5, with D perhaps TRBD1 (5 bases). Germline V CDR1 and CDR2: SGHTA, FQGNSA. The length of the CDR3 is 15 residues. Trimming took 3 bases from V and 6 from J, leaving 15 bases between them. This CDR3 is CASSLWGTGSQPQHF. DNA of the CDR3: TGTGCCAGCAGCTTGTGGGGCACAGGCAGTCAGCCCCAGCATTTT. Looking up the rest from reference TRBV7-2 and TRBJ1-5 gives the full variable domain: GAGVSQSPSNKVTEKGKDVELRCDPISGHTALYWYRQSLGQGLEFLIYFQGNSAPDKSGLPSDRFSAERTGGSVSTLTIQRTQQEDSAVYLCASSLWGTGSQPQHFGDGTRLSIL.

The genes are TRBV5-1 and TRBJ2-1; the match to TRBD1 covers 7 bases. V lost 0 bases, J lost 0 bases, and 3 bases stayed unmatched. CDR1 SGHRS and CDR2 YFSETQ come from the germline V gene. The CDR3 is 16 amino acids. CDR3 bases: TGCGCCAGCAGCTTGGGGACAGGAACCTCCTACAATGAGCAGTTCTTC. Translated: CASSLGTGTSYNEQFF. Together with reference TRBV5-1 and TRBJ2-1, the CDR3 gives the full variable domain: KAGVTQTPRYLIKTRGQQVTLSCSPISGHRSVSWYQQTPGQGLQFLFEYFSETQRNKGNFPGRFSGRQFSNSRSEMNVSTLELGDSALYLCASSLGTGTSYNEQFFGPGTRLTVL.

This chain links TRBV27 with TRBJ2-2; D gene ambiguous. CDR1 and CDR2 (germline): MNHEY, SMNVEV (reference sequence). Trimming pared 6 bases from V and 4 bases from J, leaving 12 bases between. The CDR3 is 14 amino acids. CDR3 protein: CASSPSRSTGELFF. CDR3 DNA: TGTGCCAGCAGCCCCAGTCGGAGCACCGGGGAGCTGTTTTTT.

This clone has only one observation. The genes are TRBV5-8 and TRBJ2-2; TRBD2 aligns across 10 bases. CDR1 and CDR2 from the germline V gene are SGHTS and YDEGEE. V was clipped by 5 bases and J by 6 bases; unmatched bases: 4. This CDR3 contains 14 residues. In DNA form, the CDR3 reads TGTGCCAGCAGACGAGGACTAGCGGCCGGGGAGCTGTTTTTT. This translates into CASRRGLAAGELFF.

This rearrangement joins TRBV19 to TRBJ2-5; 7 bases map to TRBD2. The ends lost 10 bases at V and 7 bases at J; junction bases unmatched: 18. Germline V gives CDR1 LNHDA, CDR2 SQIVND (reference sequence). The CDR3 is 15 residues long. The CDR3 DNA reads TGTGCCACAAGGAGCGGGGCCGGGGGGATTGGGACCCAGTACTTC. Its translation: CATRSGAGGIGTQYF.

This chain joins TRBV2 and TRBJ2-5, with D maybe TRBD2 (5 bases). Trimming took 3 bases from V and 0 from J, leaving 14 bases between them. The CDR3 is 16 amino acids. Per the germline V gene, CDR1 is SNHLY and CDR2 is FYNNEI. CDR3 loop: CASSDYPGLYQETQYF. CDR3 in DNA: TGTGCCAGCAGTGATTATCCGGGATTATACCAAGAGACCCAGTACTTC.